This TCR beta chain was found in a study of blood T cell repertoires in COVID-19. Study background: The study drew acute and convalescent COVID-19 samples from the United States, Italy and Spain. PBMCs, B-cell-depleted T cells, or T cells provided the cDNA or gDNA that made up the material.

Trimming shortened V by 5 bases and J by 2 bases, and 18 bases separated the two germline ends. The CDR3 contains 16 residues. Per the germline V gene, CDR1 is SNHLY and CDR2 is FYNNEI. In the original analysis: Quantification of nucleated cells was approximated via reference gene primer amplification. Only in-frame clones appear in the TCRdb table, and some are missing; sequencing was by immunoSEQ multiplex PCR. V, J and clone size were drawn from that table, and D and trimming were deduced from the DNA. The table has about 68,000 clones, 84% seen once. The rearrangement joins TRBV2 to TRBJ1-2, with D perhaps TRBD1 (6 bases). Material: peripheral blood. The TCR comes from a man aged 50 to 59 with active COVID-19. The CDR3 DNA reads TGTGCCAGCAGTCAGTCACAGGGCCTTTGGAACTATGGCTACACCTTC. Protein product: CASSQSQGLWNYGYTF.